The 21 T cell receptor beta chains below were found in one sample sequenced in a study of blood T cell repertoires in COVID-19. The assay was immunoSEQ multiplex PCR, and TCRdb's table has in-frame clones only and misses some. The sample lists some 460,000 clones, nearly 90% seen once, with roughly 1.9% in the top ten. Material: PBMCs or T cells enriched from blood (not recorded which). Receptor source: a woman younger than 35 with acute COVID-19.

This chain connects TRBV11-2 to TRBJ2-7; 9 nucleotides agree with TRBD1. V was clipped by 0 bases and J by 3 bases; unmatched bases: 9. The CDR3 extends over 17 amino acids. CDR1 is SGHAT and CDR2 is FQNNGV in the germline V gene. This CDR3 is CASSLEARQGEGYEQYF. CDR3 nucleotide sequence: TGTGCCAGCAGCTTAGAGGCCCGACAGGGGGAGGGCTACGAGCAGTACTTC.

The J gene is TRBJ1-6, the V gene TRBV19; 7 bases are a match to TRBD1. The CDR3 runs 15 residues. V lost 5 bases and J lost 7; bases outside the gene matches: 8. CDR1 LNHDA and CDR2 SQIVND come from the germline V gene (reference sequence). The CDR3 nucleotides read TGTGCCAGTAGTGCCCGACAGGGTGGAAATTCACCCCTCCACTTT. The encoded protein is CASSARQGGNSPLHF. Full variable domain (remainder filled in from reference TRBV19 and TRBJ1-6): DGGITQSPKYLFRKEGQNVTLSCEQNLNHDAMYWYRQDPGQGLRLIYYSQIVNDFQKGDIAEGYSVSREKKESFPLTVTSAQKNPTAFYLCASSARQGGNSPLHFGNGTRLTVT.

This sequence joins TRBV3-1 (or the pseudogene TRBV3-2) and TRBJ2-2; 7 bases agree with TRBD2. V was pared by 3 bases and J by 2 bases, with 3 bases of the junction left unmatched. The CDR3 length is 15 residues. Germline V gene sequence: CDR1 LGHDT, CDR2 YNNKEL (reference sequence). CDR3 region: CASSHTSVNTGELFF. The DNA of the CDR3 is TGTGCCAGCAGCCATACTAGCGTTAACACCGGGGAGCTGTTTTTT.

The chain links TRBV24-1 to TRBJ2-7; 10 bases are a match to TRBD1. V lost 3 bases, J lost 4 bases, and 5 bases stayed unmatched. The CDR3 runs 15 residues. Germline assignment: CDR1 KGHDR and CDR2 SFDVKD. This CDR3 reads CATSDQGTGEYEQYF. The CDR3 DNA reads TGTGCCACCAGTGATCAGGGGACAGGGGAATACGAGCAGTACTTC.

This clone was seen just once. The V gene is TRBV7-9, the J gene TRBJ1-2; 10 bases match TRBD1. Trimming removed 4 bases from V and 8 bases from J; junction bases left unmatched: 4. Looked up from germline, CDR1 is SEHNR and CDR2 is FQNEAQ (reference sequence). This CDR3 region has 13 residues. The CDR3: CASSYGTGVGYTF. CDR3 nucleotides: TGTGCCAGCAGCTACGGGACAGGGGTCGGCTACACCTTC.

V usage is TRBV27 and J usage is TRBJ1-4; TRBD1 is a possible D gene (6 bases). Germline values: CDR1 MNHEY, CDR2 SMNVEV (reference sequence). Trimming stripped 5 bases from V and 8 bases from J, with 15 bases between. CDR3 length: 14 amino acids. CDR3 residues: CASSERTDGEKLFF. The DNA for the CDR3 is TGTGCCAGCAGTGAGCGGACAGACGGGGAAAAACTGTTTTTT. Variable domain in full (rest from reference TRBV27 and TRBJ1-4): EAQVTQNPRYLITVTGKKLTVTCSQNMNHEYMSWYRQDPGLGLRQIYYSMNVEVTDKGDVPEGYKVSRKEKRNFPLILESPSPNQTSLYFCASSERTDGEKLFFGSGTQLSVL.

The V gene is TRBV7-2, the J gene TRBJ2-1; 9 bases fit TRBD2. The CDR3 length is 13 residues. The V gene end was trimmed by 6 bases and the J gene end by 8 bases; junction bases not matched to a gene: 5. From germline, CDR1 is SGHTA and CDR2 FQGNSA. The CDR3 reads CASSRKRGDEQFF. CDR3 nucleotide sequence: TGTGCCAGCAGTAGAAAGCGGGGGGATGAGCAGTTCTTC. Full variable domain (rest looked up from reference TRBV7-2 and TRBJ2-1): GAGVSQSPSNKVTEKGKDVELRCDPISGHTALYWYRQSLGQGLEFLIYFQGNSAPDKSGLPSDRFSAERTGGSVSTLTIQRTQQEDSAVYLCASSRKRGDEQFFGPGTRLTVL.

V and J are TRBV5-1 and TRBJ2-1; a weak D match, TRBD1 (5 bases). Germline CDR1 SGHRS, CDR2 YFSETQ. The CDR3 is 16 residues long. Trimming took 2 bases from V and 1 from J, leaving 13 bases between them. The CDR3 protein is CASSFRQSKSYNEQFF. The CDR3 nucleotides read TGCGCCAGCAGCTTTCGACAGTCCAAATCCTACAATGAGCAGTTCTTC.

Here the CDR3 reads CASSLSPRGNSYEQYF. The CDR3, as DNA: TGTGCCAGCAGTTTATCCCCCAGGGGTAACTCCTACGAGCAGTACTTC. The rearrangement uses TRBV27 and TRBJ2-7; TRBD1 is a possible D gene (6 bases). Trimming pared 0 bases from V and 0 bases from J, leaving 12 bases between. CDR1 and CDR2 from the germline V gene are MNHEY and SMNVEV (reference sequence). The CDR3 has 16 amino acids.

This clone was recorded only once. This chain joins TRBV9 and TRBJ2-3, with D tentatively TRBD2 (5 bases). This CDR3 contains 14 residues. The germline gives CDR1 SGDLS, CDR2 YYNGEE. Trimming left V 6 bases short and J 2 bases short, with 13 bases between. In DNA form, the CDR3 reads TGTGCCAGCACCGTTAGCGATTACACAGATACGCAGTATTTT. This translates into CASTVSDYTDTQYF.

The rearrangement uses TRBV2 and TRBJ1-2; TRBD1 aligns across 8 bases. There are 15 residues in the CDR3. Germline V lookup: CDR1 SNHLY, CDR2 FYNNEI. V gave up 6 bases and J gave up 2 bases; unmatched junction bases: 8. CDR3 residues: CASSPQGGHNYGYTF. The CDR3, as DNA: TGTGCCAGCAGCCCACAGGGGGGACACAACTATGGCTACACCTTC.

The rearrangement joins TRBV7-9 to TRBJ2-6; no clear D. Germline V CDR1 and CDR2: SEHNR, FQNEAQ (reference sequence). The CDR3 is made up of 17 amino acids. The V and J ends lost 0 bases and 1 base respectively, with 10 bases between them. Here the CDR3 reads CASSLALLGSGANVLTF. CDR3 bases: TGTGCCAGCAGCTTAGCACTACTCGGATCTGGGGCCAACGTCCTGACTTTC.

This chain links TRBV10-1 with TRBJ2-1, with TRBD2 as a possible D gene (6 bases). The V end was cut by 1 base, the J end by 5 bases, with 12 bases between. In germline, CDR1 is WNHNN, CDR2 SYGVQD (reference sequence). The CDR3 spans 15 residues. The CDR3 region is CASSEYPGRNNEQFF. Here the CDR3 DNA reads TGCGCCAGCAGTGAGTATCCAGGGAGGAACAATGAGCAGTTCTTC.

This clone was picked up one time. The chain carries TRBV5-1 and TRBJ1-3; a weak D match, TRBD1 (5 bases). The CDR3 extends over 15 amino acids. V was shortened by 8 bases and J by 6 bases, with 21 bases between the two germline ends. Per the germline V gene, CDR1 is SGHRS and CDR2 is YFSETQ. The CDR3 protein is CASRRGNWAENTIYF. The CDR3 DNA sequence: TGCGCCAGTCGAAGGGGTAACTGGGCCGAAAACACCATATATTTT.

This chain links TRBV5-6 with TRBJ2-3; TRBD1 aligns across 7 bases. The CDR3 consists of 15 residues. The germline V gene encodes CDR1 SGHDT and CDR2 YYEEEE. J gave up 2 bases and V 0 bases, and 3 bases lay outside the gene matches. The CDR3 spells CASSLGRGFTDTQYF. The DNA of the CDR3 is TGTGCCAGCAGCTTGGGCAGGGGGTTCACAGATACGCAGTATTTT.

This chain uses TRBV19 with TRBJ2-7; D may be TRBD1 (5 bases). The CDR3 contains 14 residues. The V end lost 8 bases, the J end lost 2 bases, and 16 bases lay between the germline ends. CDR1 LNHDA and CDR2 SQIVND come from the germline V gene (reference sequence). The CDR3 DNA reads TGTGCCAGTTGCAGGGCGGAATTACCCTACGAGCAGTACTTC. Its protein product is CASCRAELPYEQYF.

The chain combines TRBV11-2 with TRBJ1-2; no reliable D call. With 4 bases removed from V and 4 bases from J, the gap between germline ends came to 13 bases. The CDR3 is made up of 14 amino acids. Germline values: CDR1 SGHAT, CDR2 FQNNGV. The CDR3 DNA reads TGTGCCAGCAGCTACGAACAGTCTTCCTATGGCTACACCTTC. It specifies CASSYEQSSYGYTF.

This rearrangement joins TRBV27 to TRBJ1-1, with TRBD1 identical over 11 bases. The CDR3 is 15 amino acids. The trim removed 5 bases at V and 9 bases at J, leaving 11 bases unmatched. Germline loops: CDR1 MNHEY, CDR2 SMNVEV (reference sequence). The CDR3 DNA follows: TGTGCCAGCAGTCAATGGACAGGGGGCGGCTCTCAAGCTTTCTTT. Protein: CASSQWTGGGSQAFF.

This chain links TRBV5-4 with TRBJ2-5, with TRBD2 identical over 7 bases. This CDR3 spans 14 amino acids. The junction had 6 bases not matched to a gene; V was cut back by 4 bases and J by 3 bases. CDR1 and CDR2 from the germline V gene are SGHNT and YYREEE (reference sequence). The CDR3 DNA sequence: TGTGCCAGCAGCACCCCCCTAGCGGAAGAGACCCAGTACTTC. Translating gives CASSTPLAEETQYF.

This chain uses TRBV9 with TRBJ2-3; 12 bases line up with TRBD2. This CDR3 is 17 amino acids long. The J segment lost 2 bases and the V segment lost 2 bases, leaving 6 bases of the junction unmatched. Germline CDR1 reads SGDLS; CDR2 reads YYNGEE. DNA for the CDR3: TGTGCCAGCAGCGTCAACGGACTAGCGGGGATCACAGATACGCAGTATTTT. Amino acids: CASSVNGLAGITDTQYF.

This clone was detected only once. V usage is TRBV28 and J usage is TRBJ1-5; D not resolved. V was trimmed by 5 bases and J by 9 bases, leaving 20 bases between them. There are 15 residues in the CDR3. CDR1 and CDR2 from the germline V gene are MDHEN and SYDVKM. This chain's CDR3 is CASSPPGNFDLPQHF. The CDR3 DNA sequence: TGTGCCAGCAGTCCTCCCGGGAACTTCGATTTGCCCCAGCATTTT.